This entry lists 10 T cell receptor beta chains sequenced from one sample in a study of shared clonotypes between healthy human individuals. Method: immunoSEQ multiplex PCR; TCRdb's copy keeps in-frame clones and lacks some. Among approximately 1.4 million clones listed, 98% were seen once. The sequenced sample was naive CD4+ T cells sorted from blood. Subset given: CD45RA+ positively selected. These receptors were taken from a young man in good health.

The genes are TRBV4-1 and TRBJ2-6, with a tentative D call TRBD2 (5 bases). This CDR3 contains 15 residues. Trimming removed 4 bases at V and 2 bases at J, with 9 bases between. The V gene's germline CDR1 is MGHRA and CDR2 YSYEKL. The CDR3 spells CASSLSEAGANVLTF. In DNA form, the CDR3 reads TGCGCCAGCAGCCTGTCGGAGGCTGGGGCCAACGTCCTGACTTTC.

The rearrangement links TRBV10-3 to TRBJ1-4; unclear D gene. The V gene's germline CDR1 is ENHRY and CDR2 SYGVKD. This CDR3 contains 12 residues. The V and J ends lost 5 bases and 7 bases respectively, with 8 bases between them. CDR3 coding DNA: TGTGCCATCAGTCAGAACGGTGAAAAACTGTTTTTT. Translating it yields CAISQNGEKLFF.

The chain uses TRBV11-2 and TRBJ1-1; TRBD1 is a possible D gene (5 bases). Germline CDR1 reads SGHAT; CDR2 reads FQNNGV. The CDR3 consists of 14 residues. The V end was cut by 5 bases, the J end by 1 base, with 11 bases between. The CDR3 loop reads CASSGVGGNTEAFF. The CDR3 nucleotides are TGTGCCAGCAGCGGAGTGGGGGGGAACACTGAAGCTTTCTTT. Full variable domain (remainder filled in from reference TRBV11-2 and TRBJ1-1): EAGVAQSPRYKIIEKRQSVAFWCNPISGHATLYWYQQILGQGPKLLIQFQNNGVVDDSQLPKDRFSAERLKGVDSTLKIQPAKLEDSAVYLCASSGVGGNTEAFFGQGTRLTVV.

J is TRBJ1-2 and V is TRBV9; D remains unclear. The ends were cut back, 5 bases at V and 4 bases at J, with 15 bases in the middle. Per the germline V gene, CDR1 is SGDLS and CDR2 is YYNGEE. The length of the CDR3 is 14 residues. CDR3 sequence: CASRGDGWGYGYTF. The CDR3 nucleotides read TGTGCCAGCAGGGGAGACGGGTGGGGCTATGGCTACACCTTC.

The chain links TRBV9 to TRBJ2-3, with TRBD1 identical over 7 bases. Unmatched junction bases numbered 6, after V lost 0 bases and J lost 5 bases. Looked up from germline, CDR1 is SGDLS and CDR2 is YYNGEE. This CDR3 contains 15 residues. The CDR3 region has the DNA TGTGCCAGCAGCGTAGCACAGGGGTTCGTAGATACGCAGTATTTT. Translating gives CASSVAQGFVDTQYF.

The CDR3 bases are TGTGCCACCAAGAGATTAAATCAGCCCCAGCATTTT. It encodes CATKRLNQPQHF. This sequence joins TRBV6-1 and TRBJ1-5; no reliable D call. There are 12 residues in the CDR3. Germline V gives CDR1 MNHNS, CDR2 SASEGT. The V gene lost 10 bases and the J gene lost 4 bases, with 11 bases spanning the gap.

The chain recombines TRBV19 with TRBJ1-1; D is unclear. The CDR3 contains 14 residues. CDR1 and CDR2 (germline): LNHDA, SQIVND (reference sequence). Trimming removed 5 bases from V and 1 base from J, with 11 bases in between. The CDR3 bases are TGTGCCAGTAGTCCTAACACGGGGAACACTGAAGCTTTCTTT. This sequence encodes CASSPNTGNTEAFF.

The rearrangement joins TRBV28 to TRBJ1-5; D remains ambiguous. CDR3 length equals 13 residues. Looked up from germline, CDR1 is MDHEN and CDR2 is SYDVKM. V lost 7 bases and J 4 bases, leaving 11 bases between the germline ends. The CDR3: CASTMQVNQPQHF. As DNA, the CDR3 is TGTGCCAGCACGATGCAGGTAAATCAGCCCCAGCATTTT.

The J gene is TRBJ2-1, the V gene TRBV4-1; no clear D. This CDR3 region has 16 residues. The V end was cut by 0 bases, the J end by 0 bases, with 9 bases between. The germline CDR1 and CDR2 sequences are MGHRA and YSYEKL. The CDR3 DNA follows: TGCGCCAGCAGCCAAGATAGTTCTCACTCCTACAATGAGCAGTTCTTC. Encoded protein: CASSQDSSHSYNEQFF.

This clone was recorded only once. This same CDR3 is encoded by further DNA sequences in the sample. V is TRBV28 and J is TRBJ2-3; 9 positions match TRBD2. This CDR3 has 15 amino acids. Germline-derived CDR1 and CDR2 are MDHEN and SYDVKM. V shed 5 bases, J shed 0 bases, and the junction held 3 bases outside the gene matches. The CDR3 region has the DNA TGTGCCAGCAGTCCTAGCGGGACAAGCACAGATACGCAGTATTTT. Protein sequence: CASSPSGTSTDTQYF.